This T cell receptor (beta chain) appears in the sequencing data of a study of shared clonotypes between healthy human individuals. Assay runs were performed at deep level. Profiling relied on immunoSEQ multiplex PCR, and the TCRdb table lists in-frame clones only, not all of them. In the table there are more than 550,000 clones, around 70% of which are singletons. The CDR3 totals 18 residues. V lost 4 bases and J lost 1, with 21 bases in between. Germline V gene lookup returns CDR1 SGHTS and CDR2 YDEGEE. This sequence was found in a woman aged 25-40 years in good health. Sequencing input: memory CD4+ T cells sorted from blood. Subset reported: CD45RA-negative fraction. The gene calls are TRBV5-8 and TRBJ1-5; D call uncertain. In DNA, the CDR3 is TGTGCCAGCAGCCCTAACCCGGGCACTTTCTCCAGCAATCAGCCCCAGCATTTT. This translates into CASSPNPGTFSSNQPQHF.